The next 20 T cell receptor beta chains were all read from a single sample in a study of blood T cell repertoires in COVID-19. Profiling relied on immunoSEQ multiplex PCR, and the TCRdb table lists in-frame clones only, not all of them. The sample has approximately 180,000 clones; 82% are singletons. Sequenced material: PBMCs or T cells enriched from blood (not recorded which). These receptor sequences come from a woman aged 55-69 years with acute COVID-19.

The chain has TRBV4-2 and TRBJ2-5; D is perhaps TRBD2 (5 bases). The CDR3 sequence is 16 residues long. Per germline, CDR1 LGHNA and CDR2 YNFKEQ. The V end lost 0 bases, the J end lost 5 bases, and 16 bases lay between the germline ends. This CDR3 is CASSQDRVGEGETQYF. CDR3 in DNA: TGTGCCAGCAGCCAAGATAGGGTGGGAGAGGGTGAGACCCAGTACTTC.

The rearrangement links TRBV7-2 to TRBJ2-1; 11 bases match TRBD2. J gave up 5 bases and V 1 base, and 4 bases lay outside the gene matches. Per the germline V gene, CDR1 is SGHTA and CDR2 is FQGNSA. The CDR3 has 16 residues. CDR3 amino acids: CASSLVAGGTHNEQFF. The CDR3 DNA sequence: TGTGCCAGCAGCTTAGTAGCGGGGGGGACCCACAATGAGCAGTTCTTC.

The chain's CDR3 is CASSLGPLNSPLHF. CDR3 nucleotide sequence: TGTGCCAGCAGCCTGGGGCCCCTTAATTCACCCCTCCACTTT. V usage is TRBV5-6 and J usage is TRBJ1-6; maybe TRBD1 (5 bases). The V gene's germline CDR1 is SGHDT and CDR2 YYEEEE. V lost 4 bases and J lost 6, with 11 bases in between. The CDR3 sequence is 14 residues long.

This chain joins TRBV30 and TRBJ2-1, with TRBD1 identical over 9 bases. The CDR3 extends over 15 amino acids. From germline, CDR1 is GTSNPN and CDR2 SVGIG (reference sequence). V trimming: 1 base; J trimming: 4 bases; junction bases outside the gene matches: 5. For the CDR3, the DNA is TGTGCCTGGAGTGCCGGGACAGGGCGTTACAATGAGCAGTTCTTC. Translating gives CAWSAGTGRYNEQFF.

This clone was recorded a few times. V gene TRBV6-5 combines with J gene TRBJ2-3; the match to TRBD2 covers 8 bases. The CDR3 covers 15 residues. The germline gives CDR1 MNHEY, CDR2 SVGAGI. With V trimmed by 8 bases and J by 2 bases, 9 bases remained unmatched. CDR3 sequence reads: CASREGRGYTDTQYF. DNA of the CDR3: TGTGCCAGCCGGGAGGGTCGGGGGTACACAGATACGCAGTATTTT.

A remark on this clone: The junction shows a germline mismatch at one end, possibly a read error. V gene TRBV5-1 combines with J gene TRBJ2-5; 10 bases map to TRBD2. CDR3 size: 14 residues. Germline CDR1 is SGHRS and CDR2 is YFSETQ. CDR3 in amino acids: CASSLASSPSGRNF. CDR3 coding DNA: TGCGCCAGCAGCTTGGCCTCTTCCCCTAGCGGGAGAAACTTC.

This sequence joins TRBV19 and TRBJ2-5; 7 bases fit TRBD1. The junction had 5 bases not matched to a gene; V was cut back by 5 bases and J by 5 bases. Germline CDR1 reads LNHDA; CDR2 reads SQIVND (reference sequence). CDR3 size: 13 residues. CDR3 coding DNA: TGTGCCAGTAGTCAGGGGGTATGGGAGACCCAGTACTTC. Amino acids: CASSQGVWETQYF.

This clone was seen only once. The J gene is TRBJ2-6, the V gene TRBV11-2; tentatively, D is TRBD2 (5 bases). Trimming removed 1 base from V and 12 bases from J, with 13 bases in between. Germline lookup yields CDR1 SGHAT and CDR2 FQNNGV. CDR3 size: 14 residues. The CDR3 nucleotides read TGTGCCAGCAGCTTAGTATCCGGGATCGCCGTCCTGACTTTC. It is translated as CASSLVSGIAVLTF.

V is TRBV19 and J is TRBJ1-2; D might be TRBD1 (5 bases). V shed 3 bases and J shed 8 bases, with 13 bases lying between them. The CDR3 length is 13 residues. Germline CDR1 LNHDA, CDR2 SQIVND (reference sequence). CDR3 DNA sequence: TGTGCCAGTAGTATTAAAGCAGGGAACGGCTACACCTTC. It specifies CASSIKAGNGYTF.

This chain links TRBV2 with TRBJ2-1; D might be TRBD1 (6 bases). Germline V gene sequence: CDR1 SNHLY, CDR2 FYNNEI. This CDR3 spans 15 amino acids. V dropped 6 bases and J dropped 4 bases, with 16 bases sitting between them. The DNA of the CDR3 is TGTGCCAGCAGGCAGAGTCGGACAGAGTACAATGAGCAGTTCTTC. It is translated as CASRQSRTEYNEQFF.

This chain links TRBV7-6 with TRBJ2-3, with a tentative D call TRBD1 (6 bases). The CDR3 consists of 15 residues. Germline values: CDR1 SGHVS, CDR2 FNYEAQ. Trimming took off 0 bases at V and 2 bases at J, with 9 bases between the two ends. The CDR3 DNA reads TGTGCCAGCAGCTTAGCGGGACAAGTCACAGATACGCAGTATTTT. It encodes CASSLAGQVTDTQYF.

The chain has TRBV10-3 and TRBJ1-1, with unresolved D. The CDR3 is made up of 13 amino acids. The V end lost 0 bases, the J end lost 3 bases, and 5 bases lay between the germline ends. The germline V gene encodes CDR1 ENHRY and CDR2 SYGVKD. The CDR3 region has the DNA TGTGCCATCAGTGAGTCGAGGGACACTGAAGCTTTCTTT. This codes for CAISESRDTEAFF.

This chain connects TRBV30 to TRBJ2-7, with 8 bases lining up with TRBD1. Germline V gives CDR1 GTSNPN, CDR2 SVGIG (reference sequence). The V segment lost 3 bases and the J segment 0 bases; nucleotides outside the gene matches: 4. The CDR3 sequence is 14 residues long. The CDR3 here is CAWRAGTGSYEQYF. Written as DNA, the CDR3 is TGTGCCTGGAGAGCCGGGACAGGCTCCTACGAGCAGTACTTC.

CDR3 DNA: TGTGCCAGCACCGGGACAGCATACGAGCAGTACTTC. The encoded protein is CASTGTAYEQYF. This chain links TRBV6-1 with TRBJ2-7; 7 nucleotides agree with TRBD1. The CDR3 loop spans 12 amino acids. CDR1 is MNHNS and CDR2 is SASEGT in the germline V gene. Losses at the gene ends were 7 bases for V and 4 bases for J; bases not matched to a gene: 4.

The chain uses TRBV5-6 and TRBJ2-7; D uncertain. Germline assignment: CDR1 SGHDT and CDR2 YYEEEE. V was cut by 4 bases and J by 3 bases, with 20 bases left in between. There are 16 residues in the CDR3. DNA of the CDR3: TGTGCCAGCAGCGTTATGGGCAGAGAGTATTTCTACGAGCAGTACTTC. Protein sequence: CASSVMGREYFYEQYF.

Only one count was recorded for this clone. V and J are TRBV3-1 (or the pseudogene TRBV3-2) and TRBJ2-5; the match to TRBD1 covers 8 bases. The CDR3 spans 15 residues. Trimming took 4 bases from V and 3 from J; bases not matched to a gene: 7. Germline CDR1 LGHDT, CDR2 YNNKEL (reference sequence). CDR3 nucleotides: TGTGCCAGCAGCCTGAGGACAGGGAGGAAAGAGACCCAGTACTTC. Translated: CASSLRTGRKETQYF.

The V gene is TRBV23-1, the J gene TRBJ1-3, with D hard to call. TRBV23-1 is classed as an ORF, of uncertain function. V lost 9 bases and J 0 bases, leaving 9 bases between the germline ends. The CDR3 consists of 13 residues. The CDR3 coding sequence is TGCGCCAGTCGCCCAGGCTCTGGAAACACCATATATTTT. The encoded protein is CASRPGSGNTIYF.

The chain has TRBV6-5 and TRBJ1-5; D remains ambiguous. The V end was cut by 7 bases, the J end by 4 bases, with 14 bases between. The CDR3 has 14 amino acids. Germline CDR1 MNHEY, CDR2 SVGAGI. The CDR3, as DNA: TGTGCCAGCAATTCGATCGGTAGAAATCAGCCCCAGCATTTT. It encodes CASNSIGRNQPQHF.

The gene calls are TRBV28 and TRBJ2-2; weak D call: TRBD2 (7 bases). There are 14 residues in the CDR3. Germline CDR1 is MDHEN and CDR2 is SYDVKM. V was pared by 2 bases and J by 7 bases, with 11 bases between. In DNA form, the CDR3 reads TGTGCCAGCAGTTTAGTCGGGGGGCTCGGGGAGCTGTTTTTT. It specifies CASSLVGGLGELFF.

CDR3 sequence reads: CASSESRAGFNEQFF. The CDR3 nucleotides are TGCGCCAGCAGTGAGTCGAGGGCGGGGTTCAATGAGCAGTTCTTC. The chain couples TRBV10-1 to TRBJ2-1, with a possible D match to TRBD2 (6 bases). V was pared by 0 bases and J by 6 bases, with 12 bases between. Germline CDR1 and CDR2: WNHNN and SYGVQD (reference sequence). The CDR3 covers 15 residues.